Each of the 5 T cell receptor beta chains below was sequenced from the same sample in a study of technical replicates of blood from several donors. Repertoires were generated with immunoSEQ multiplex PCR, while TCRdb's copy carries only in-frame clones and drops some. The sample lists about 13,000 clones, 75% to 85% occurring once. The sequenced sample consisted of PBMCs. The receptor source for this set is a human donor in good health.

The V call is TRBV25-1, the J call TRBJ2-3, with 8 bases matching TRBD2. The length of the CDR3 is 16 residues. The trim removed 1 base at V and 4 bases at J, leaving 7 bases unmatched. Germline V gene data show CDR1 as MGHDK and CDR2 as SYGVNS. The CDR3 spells CASSESGLDRSDTQYF. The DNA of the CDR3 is TGTGCCAGCAGTGAATCGGGACTAGATCGTTCAGATACGCAGTATTTT.

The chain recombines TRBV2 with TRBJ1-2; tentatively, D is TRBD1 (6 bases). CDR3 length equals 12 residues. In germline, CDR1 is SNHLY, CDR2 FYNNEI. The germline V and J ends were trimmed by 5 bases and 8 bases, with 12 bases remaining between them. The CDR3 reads CASSIAGDGYTF. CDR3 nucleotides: TGTGCCAGCAGTATAGCAGGGGACGGCTACACCTTC.

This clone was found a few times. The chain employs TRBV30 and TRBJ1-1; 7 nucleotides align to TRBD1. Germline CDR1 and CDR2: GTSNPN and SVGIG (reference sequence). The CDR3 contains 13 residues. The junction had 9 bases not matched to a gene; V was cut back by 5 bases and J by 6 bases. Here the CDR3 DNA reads TGTGCCTGGGGGCCAGGGGGAGTGGCTGAAGCTTTCTTT. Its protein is CAWGPGGVAEAFF.

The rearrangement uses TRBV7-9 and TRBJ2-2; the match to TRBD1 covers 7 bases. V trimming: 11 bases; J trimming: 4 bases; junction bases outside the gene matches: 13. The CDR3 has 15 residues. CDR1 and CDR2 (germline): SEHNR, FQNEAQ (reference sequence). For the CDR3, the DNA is TGTGCCGGAAAACCGACAGGGATTAGCACCGGGGAGCTGTTTTTT. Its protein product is CAGKPTGISTGELFF.

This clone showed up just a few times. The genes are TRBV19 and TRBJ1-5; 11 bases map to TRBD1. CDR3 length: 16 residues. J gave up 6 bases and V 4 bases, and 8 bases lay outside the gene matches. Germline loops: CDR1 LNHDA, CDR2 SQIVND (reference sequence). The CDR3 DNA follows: TGTGCCAGTAGTACTTTAGGACAGGGGGCTTTTCAGCCCCAGCATTTT. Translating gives CASSTLGQGAFQPQHF.